These 12 T cell receptor beta chains came from one sample sequenced in a study of cytomegalovirus exposure and HLA in healthy donors. Amplification used 60 Vbeta primers and 13 Jbeta primers. Data came from immunoSEQ multiplex PCR; TCRdb stores just in-frame clones and leaves some out. This sample has some 200,000 clones; over 75% occur once, and the top ten carry 6.3%. The source material was PBMCs. These TCRs come from a man in his forties or fifties in good health and CMV-seropositive.

This clone was observed a single time. The rearrangement joins TRBV2 to TRBJ1-4; D is uncertain. V was clipped by 5 bases and J by 4 bases, with 11 bases between them. The germline V gene encodes CDR1 SNHLY and CDR2 FYNNEI. The CDR3 extends over 14 amino acids. CDR3 in amino acids: CASSFTGDNEKLFF. CDR3 DNA: TGTGCCAGCAGTTTTACGGGAGATAATGAAAAACTGTTTTTT.

Comments on this clone: The same CDR3 also results from other DNA sequences found in this sample. The chain uses TRBV5-6 and TRBJ2-7; the D is unclear. The CDR3 extends over 12 amino acids. V gave up 4 bases and J gave up 5 bases, with 10 bases separating them. Germline CDR1 and CDR2: SGHDT and YYEEEE. The CDR3 sequence: CASSNPPDEQYF. The CDR3 DNA is TGTGCCAGCAGCAATCCCCCAGACGAGCAGTACTTC.

The V call is TRBV29-1, the J call TRBJ2-7; 7 bases match TRBD2. Germline values: CDR1 SQVTM, CDR2 ANQGSEA. CDR3 length: 14 amino acids. V lost 7 bases and J lost 2; bases outside the gene matches: 11. The CDR3 bases are TGCAGCGCCCGACCCCACGGGGGGACCTACGAGCAGTACTTC. Translated, it gives CSARPHGGTYEQYF.

V and J are TRBV6-6 and TRBJ1-2, with no clear D. V lost 6 bases and J lost 8, with 10 bases in between. This CDR3 has 11 amino acids. Germline-derived CDR1 and CDR2 are MNHNY and SVGAGI (reference sequence). For the CDR3, the DNA is TGTGCCAGCAGCCAGGTTATCGGCTACACCTTC. It yields the protein CASSQVIGYTF.

The chain recombines TRBV4-3 with TRBJ2-7; D possibly corresponds to TRBD1 (6 bases). The V end lost 4 bases, the J end lost 0 bases, and 13 bases lay between the germline ends. Germline lookup yields CDR1 LGHNA and CDR2 YSLEER. This CDR3 is 15 amino acids long. The CDR3 loop is CASSLNRDHSYEQYF. Written as DNA, the CDR3 is TGCGCCAGCAGCCTTAACAGGGATCACTCCTACGAGCAGTACTTC.

DNA for the CDR3: TGTGCCAGCAGCTTGGTGAAGGGGCTTTCGGGCGAGCAGTACTTC. It yields the protein CASSLVKGLSGEQYF. V gene TRBV5-6 combines with J gene TRBJ2-7; TRBD1 is a possible D gene (5 bases). CDR3 size: 15 residues. Trimming removed 0 bases at V and 6 bases at J, with 16 bases between. The germline gives CDR1 SGHDT, CDR2 YYEEEE.

The gene calls are TRBV4-1 and TRBJ2-3; D is perhaps TRBD2 (6 bases). This CDR3 comprises 15 residues. The germline V gene encodes CDR1 MGHRA and CDR2 YSYEKL. V was trimmed by 1 base and J by 4 bases, leaving 12 bases between them. This CDR3 is CASSQGGGWADTQYF. The CDR3, as DNA: TGCGCCAGCAGCCAAGGAGGAGGGTGGGCAGATACGCAGTATTTT.

The chain is built from TRBV6-5 and TRBJ1-2, with a weak D call TRBD1 (6 bases). CDR3 length: 12 residues. CDR1 and CDR2 (germline): MNHEY, SVGAGI. V lost 7 bases, J lost 6 bases, and 12 bases lay in between. The DNA for the CDR3 is TGTGCCAGCACCGACAGGTGGGATGGCTACACCTTC. Its protein product is CASTDRWDGYTF.

V and J are TRBV29-1 and TRBJ2-6; D gene uncertain. V lost 4 bases, J lost 0 bases, and 7 bases lay in between. The CDR3 runs 14 residues. Germline CDR1 reads SQVTM; CDR2 reads ANQGSEA. CDR3 sequence: CSVATYSGANVLTF. The CDR3 DNA reads as TGCAGCGTTGCAACCTACTCTGGGGCCAACGTCCTGACTTTC.

This clone came up a few times. J is TRBJ2-1 and V is TRBV30; D unclear. Germline assignment: CDR1 GTSNPN and CDR2 SVGIG (reference sequence). Trimming pared 1 base from V and 7 bases from J, leaving 8 bases between. The CDR3 contains 12 residues. The CDR3 spells CAWSDNGNEQFF. CDR3 DNA: TGTGCCTGGAGTGACAACGGGAATGAGCAGTTCTTC. Using reference TRBV30 and TRBJ2-1 for the parts outside the CDR3, the full variable domain is SQTIHQWPATLVQPVGSPLSLECTVEGTSNPNLYWYRQAAGRGLQLLFYSVGIGQISSEVPQNLSASRPQDRQFILSSKKLLLSDSGFYLCAWSDNGNEQFFGPGTRLTVL.

This clone was found once. J is TRBJ2-7 and V is TRBV18; tentative D call: TRBD2 (6 bases). V lost 4 bases, J lost 0 bases, and 13 bases lay in between. CDR3 length equals 15 residues. Per germline, CDR1 KGHSH and CDR2 LQKENI. CDR3: CASSLSTDYSYEQYF. DNA for the CDR3: TGTGCCAGCTCACTTTCGACGGACTACTCCTACGAGCAGTACTTC. The full variable domain, its missing parts supplied by reference TRBV18 and TRBJ2-7, is NAGVMQNPRHLVRRRGQEARLRCSPMKGHSHVYWYRQLPEEGLKFMVYLQKENIIDESGMPKERFSAEFPKEGPSILRIQQVVRGDSAAYFCASSLSTDYSYEQYFGPGTRLTVT.

This chain links TRBV27 with TRBJ2-1; 7 nucleotides match TRBD1. Germline V gene data show CDR1 as MNHEY and CDR2 as SMNVEV (reference sequence). With V trimmed by 4 bases and J by 0 bases, 12 bases remained unmatched. CDR3 length: 18 residues. Written as DNA, the CDR3 is TGTGCCAGCAGTTCATCGCGGACAGGTAAAAGCTCCTACAATGAGCAGTTCTTC. It codes for CASSSSRTGKSSYNEQFF.